This TCR beta chain was captured by sequencing in a study of tumor-infiltrating lymphocytes in primary liver carcinoma. Study as a whole: The cohort consisted of patients whose primary liver carcinoma was surgically resected. Subjects consisted of male and female patients aged 30 to 69 years. General study results and limits: Unsorted bulk samples meant CD4+ and CD8+ repertoires went uncompared.

The V gene lost 5 bases and the J gene lost 9 bases, with 9 bases spanning the gap. The germline V gene encodes CDR1 SGHAT and CDR2 FQNNGV. This CDR3 region has 11 residues. TCR beta cDNA was prepared out of approximately 470 ng total RNA by means of a constant-region primer. Three nested multiplex PCR rounds, a slightly modified ARM-PCR method, built the TCR beta libraries. Each of the first two PCR rounds ran roughly 9 cycles with TRBV1-TRBV30 forward and C-beta reverse primers. Each CDR3 protein is one row after TCRdb ran MiXCR on the multiplex PCR reads. Here the sample spans hundreds of thousands of distinct CDR3 sequences, roughly three fifths being singletons. This clonotype was seen at least ten times. No antigen is known for it. The researchers obtained blood RNA from unsorted whole blood and also extracted germline DNA. Those patients suffered from chronic HBV infection and were treatment-naive.

This rearrangement joins TRBV11-2 to TRBJ2-3; D is ambiguous. This clonotype originated in a woman aged 25 to 39 with primary liver carcinoma and hepatitis B virus infection. Material for sequencing was peripheral blood. The CDR3 DNA sequence: TGTGCCAGCAGCCACAAAGGGACGCAGTATTTT. Amino acids: CASSHKGTQYF. Full variable domain (remainder filled in from reference TRBV11-2 and TRBJ2-3): EAGVAQSPRYKIIEKRQSVAFWCNPISGHATLYWYQQILGQGPKLLIQFQNNGVVDDSQLPKDRFSAERLKGVDSTLKIQPAKLEDSAVYLCASSHKGTQYFGPGTRLTVL.